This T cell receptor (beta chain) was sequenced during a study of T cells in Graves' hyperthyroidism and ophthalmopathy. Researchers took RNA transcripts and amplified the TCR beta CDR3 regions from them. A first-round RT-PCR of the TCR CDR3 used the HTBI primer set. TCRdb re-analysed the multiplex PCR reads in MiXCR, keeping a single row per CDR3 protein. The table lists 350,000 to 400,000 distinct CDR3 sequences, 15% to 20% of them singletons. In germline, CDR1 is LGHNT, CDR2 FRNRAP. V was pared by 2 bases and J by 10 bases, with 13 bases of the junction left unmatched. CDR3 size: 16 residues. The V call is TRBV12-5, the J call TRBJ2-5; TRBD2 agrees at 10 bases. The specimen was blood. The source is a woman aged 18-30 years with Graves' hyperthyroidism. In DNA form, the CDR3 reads TGTGCTAGTGGTTTGTCTAGCGGGGGTCCCTATGGGGACCAGTACTTC. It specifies CASGLSSGGPYGDQYF.